Reported below is one T cell receptor beta chain. This CDR3 is 11 amino acids long. CDR1 is LNHDA and CDR2 is SQIVND in the germline V gene (reference sequence). Trimming cost V 3 bases and J 10 bases, with 7 bases left between them. The data stem from a study of tumor-infiltrating lymphocytes in oesophageal squamous cell carcinoma. TCRdb re-called the PCR reads through MiXCR, storing one row per CDR3 protein. The sample consists of about 13,000 distinct CDR3 sequences, around 56% of them appearing once. Sequencing used blood. The clonotype was recovered from a female donor with esophageal squamous cell carcinoma. V usage is TRBV19 and J usage is TRBJ2-1; D remains unclear. CDR3 sequence: CASSMDVEQFF. CDR3 nucleotide sequence: TGTGCCAGTAGTATGGATGTAGAGCAGTTCTTC.